One and the same sample provided the 29 T cell receptor beta chains below, sequenced in a study of radiotherapy plus CTLA-4 blockade in lung cancer. TCRdb's copy holds only in-frame clones and misses some; the assay was immunoSEQ multiplex PCR. The sample has tens of thousands of clones, approximately 86% seen once. The input for sequencing was peripheral blood, taken from a patient treated with radiotherapy plus ipilimumab. Receptors originate from a human donor with non-small cell lung cancer that progressed on radiotherapy plus ipilimumab.

The chain links TRBV5-8 to TRBJ1-2; D is perhaps TRBD1 (5 bases). Germline lookup yields CDR1 SGHTS and CDR2 YDEGEE. This CDR3 region has 13 residues. V lost 6 bases to trimming and J lost 5 bases, with 14 bases between them. The CDR3 DNA reads TGTGCCAGCATAATCCCGGGGGGTTATGGCTACACCTTC. Protein: CASIIPGGYGYTF.

The chain couples TRBV5-1 to TRBJ2-1; D call uncertain. This CDR3 comprises 12 residues. Germline CDR1 and CDR2: SGHRS and YFSETQ. V gave up 0 bases and J gave up 7 bases, with 5 bases separating them. The CDR3 nucleotides read TGCGCCAGCAGCTTGGTAGAGAATGAGCAGTTCTTC. Translated, it gives CASSLVENEQFF.

The J gene is TRBJ2-7, the V gene TRBV6-5; D is ambiguous. V lost 4 bases and J 3 bases, leaving 4 bases between the germline ends. CDR1 is MNHEY and CDR2 is SVGAGI in the germline V gene. The CDR3 contains 11 residues. The CDR3 nucleotides read TGTGCCAGCAGTTGGGGCTACGAGCAGTACTTC. Its protein product is CASSWGYEQYF.

V gene TRBV29-1 combines with J gene TRBJ2-7, with D tentatively TRBD2 (6 bases). The V and J ends lost 3 bases and 6 bases respectively, with 9 bases between them. Germline CDR1 reads SQVTM; CDR2 reads ANQGSEA. The CDR3 loop spans 11 amino acids. CDR3 DNA: TGCAGCGTTGAGAGGGGAGGCGAGCAGTACTTC. The encoded protein is CSVERGGEQYF.

The V gene is TRBV6-1, the J gene TRBJ1-2; 8 bases map to TRBD1. Germline V lookup: CDR1 MNHNS, CDR2 SASEGT. Trimming took 4 bases from V and 5 from J; bases not matched to a gene: 9. CDR3 size: 15 residues. CDR3 loop: CASSVVQGAGYGYTF. CDR3 in DNA: TGTGCCAGCAGTGTTGTCCAGGGGGCGGGTTATGGCTACACCTTC.

This chain connects TRBV10-3 to TRBJ1-1, with TRBD1 matching over 11 bases. Germline CDR1 is ENHRY and CDR2 is SYGVKD. V was clipped by 6 bases and J by 5 bases; unmatched bases: 2. The CDR3 covers 13 residues. The CDR3 is CAIRGTGGTEAFF. In DNA, the CDR3 is TGTGCCATCAGAGGGACAGGGGGGACTGAAGCTTTCTTT.

The chain links TRBV5-6 to TRBJ2-7; possibly TRBD1 for D (5 bases). CDR3 length: 13 residues. Germline V gene lookup returns CDR1 SGHDT and CDR2 YYEEEE. Trimming pared 0 bases from V and 3 bases from J, leaving 7 bases between. As DNA, the CDR3 is TGTGCCAGCAGCTTGGGACAGAACTACGAGCAGTACTTC. Translation gives CASSLGQNYEQYF.

In nucleotides, the CDR3 is TGTGCCAGCAGTTCACCAATGGGCTATGGCTACACCTTC. Protein: CASSSPMGYGYTF. The chain carries TRBV27 and TRBJ1-2; D uncertain. CDR3 length: 13 amino acids. Trimming took 4 bases from V and 4 from J, leaving 10 bases between them. Germline CDR1 and CDR2: MNHEY and SMNVEV (reference sequence).

This sequence joins TRBV5-1 and TRBJ1-5; perhaps TRBD1 as D (5 bases). V shed 0 bases and J shed 1 base, with 11 bases lying between them. This CDR3 has 16 amino acids. CDR1 is SGHRS and CDR2 is YFSETQ in the germline V gene. CDR3 protein: CASSLGGPSSNQPQHF. The CDR3 DNA follows: TGCGCCAGCAGCTTGGGGGGCCCTTCAAGCAATCAGCCCCAGCATTTT. Drawing the rest from reference TRBV5-1 and TRBJ1-5, the complete variable domain is KAGVTQTPRYLIKTRGQQVTLSCSPISGHRSVSWYQQTPGQGLQFLFEYFSETQRNKGNFPGRFSGRQFSNSRSEMNVSTLELGDSALYLCASSLGGPSSNQPQHFGDGTRLSIL.

V and J are TRBV5-6 and TRBJ2-5; maybe TRBD2 (5 bases). This CDR3 spans 13 amino acids. V was clipped by 5 bases and J by 5 bases, with 13 bases between them. CDR1 and CDR2 (germline): SGHDT, YYEEEE. The DNA of the CDR3 is TGTGCCAGCAGTACGGACCGCGGGGAGACCCAGTACTTC. This gives the protein CASSTDRGETQYF.

About this clone: Other nucleotide sequences from this sample produce the same CDR3. The V and J genes are TRBV29-1 and TRBJ2-3; 7 nucleotides match TRBD1. From germline, CDR1 is SQVTM and CDR2 ANQGSEA. V dropped 3 bases and J dropped 6; count of bases not matched to a gene: 12. The CDR3 runs 15 residues. The CDR3: CSVERGQGVGDTQYF. The CDR3 nucleotides read TGCAGCGTTGAGAGAGGTCAGGGGGTGGGGGATACGCAGTATTTT.

The V call is TRBV6-1, the J call TRBJ2-1, with 12 nucleotides matching TRBD2. Germline lookup yields CDR1 MNHNS and CDR2 SASEGT. This CDR3 contains 15 residues. V trimming: 3 bases; J trimming: 14 bases; junction bases outside the gene matches: 11. CDR3 loop: CASSEELAGGPGEFF. The CDR3 DNA reads TGTGCCAGCAGTGAGGAACTAGCGGGGGGACCGGGGGAGTTCTTC.

The chain employs TRBV12-5 and TRBJ1-2; D might be TRBD1 (5 bases). V lost 0 bases and J 14 bases, leaving 13 bases between the germline ends. Germline V gives CDR1 LGHNT, CDR2 FRNRAP. The CDR3 runs to 12 residues. The CDR3 here is CASGLVDSWGTF. In DNA form, the CDR3 reads TGTGCTAGTGGTTTGGTCGACAGCTGGGGGACCTTC.

This sequence joins TRBV28 and TRBJ2-6; 7 nucleotides line up with TRBD1. The CDR3 has 15 amino acids. From germline, CDR1 is MDHEN and CDR2 SYDVKM. Trimming took 6 bases from V and 2 from J; bases not matched to a gene: 4. CDR3 protein: CASRLQGAGANVLTF. The CDR3 nucleotides are TGTGCCAGCAGGCTTCAGGGGGCTGGGGCCAACGTCCTGACTTTC.

For the CDR3, the DNA is TGTGCCAGCAGCTCCTTATACAGGGGCCGGGGCTCTGGGGCCAACGTCCTGACTTTC. This sequence encodes CASSSLYRGRGSGANVLTF. The chain combines TRBV11-3 with TRBJ2-6; 7 bases are shared with TRBD1. In germline, CDR1 is SGHNT, CDR2 YENEEA. With 4 bases clipped from V and 0 bases from J, the junction kept 12 bases outside the gene matches. The CDR3 has 19 residues.

This chain links TRBV7-8 with TRBJ2-3; 10 bases fit TRBD2. This CDR3 comprises 15 residues. CDR1 SGHVS and CDR2 FQNEAQ come from the germline V gene. The V segment lost 4 bases and the J segment 1 base; nucleotides outside the gene matches: 2. CDR3 coding DNA: TGTGCCAGCAGCTCGGGGACTAGCGGCACAGATACGCAGTATTTT. Translation: CASSSGTSGTDTQYF.

The chain has TRBV10-1 and TRBJ1-1; D is uncertain. The CDR3 is 13 amino acids. V lost 5 bases and J 2 bases, leaving 9 bases between the germline ends. CDR1 is WNHNN and CDR2 is SYGVQD in the germline V gene (reference sequence). This CDR3 reads CASSPGINTEAFF. CDR3 in DNA: TGCGCCAGCAGTCCCGGCATTAACACTGAAGCTTTCTTT.

This clone was detected only a few times. The V and J genes are TRBV6-1 and TRBJ2-5; D possibly uses TRBD1 or TRBD2 (6 bases each). V was clipped by 4 bases and J by 5 bases, with 20 bases between them. CDR1 MNHNS and CDR2 SASEGT come from the germline V gene. This CDR3 contains 16 residues. The CDR3 bases are TGTGCCAGCAGTGGCCGGAGGGGGGTCCCGGGGGAGACCCAGTACTTC. It specifies CASSGRRGVPGETQYF.

The V and J genes are TRBV7-2 and TRBJ2-7, with 9 bases aligning to TRBD2. After removal of 5 bases from V and 6 bases from J, the junction contained 11 bases not matched to a gene. The germline V gene has CDR1 SGHTA and CDR2 FQGNSA. The CDR3 runs 15 residues. The CDR3 DNA sequence: TGTGCCAGCAGCCCCAGGGGCGGGAGGGAGGTCGAGCAGTACTTC. It codes for CASSPRGGREVEQYF. The complete variable domain, with remaining parts taken from reference TRBV7-2 and TRBJ2-7, reads GAGVSQSPSNKVTEKGKDVELRCDPISGHTALYWYRQSLGQGLEFLIYFQGNSAPDKSGLPSDRFSAERTGGSVSTLTIQRTQQEDSAVYLCASSPRGGREVEQYFGPGTRLTVT.

The chain links TRBV4-3 to TRBJ1-4, with D possibly TRBD1 on 5 matching bases. The V and J ends lost 0 bases and 7 bases respectively, with 12 bases between them. The germline gives CDR1 LGHNA, CDR2 YSLEER. This CDR3 region has 15 residues. The CDR3 DNA follows: TGCGCCAGCAGCCAAGATAACGGTGGGGGTGAAAAACTGTTTTTT. It is translated as CASSQDNGGGEKLFF.

V is TRBV29-1 and J is TRBJ2-7; D unclear. This CDR3 contains 14 residues. Looked up from germline, CDR1 is SQVTM and CDR2 is ANQGSEA. V shed 3 bases and J shed 0 bases, with 12 bases lying between them. CDR3 in amino acids: CSVDGPAGSYEQYF. CDR3 bases: TGCAGCGTTGACGGCCCCGCAGGCTCCTACGAGCAGTACTTC.

The V gene is TRBV28, the J gene TRBJ2-3, with D possibly being TRBD1 (5 bases). Germline assignment: CDR1 MDHEN and CDR2 SYDVKM. The CDR3 covers 15 residues. The V gene lost 4 bases and the J gene lost 2 bases, with 13 bases spanning the gap. For the CDR3, the DNA is TGTGCCAGCAGTTCATCCAGGGAATTCACAGATACGCAGTATTTT. Translating it yields CASSSSREFTDTQYF. Looking up the rest from reference TRBV28 and TRBJ2-3 gives the full variable domain: DVKVTQSSRYLVKRTGEKVFLECVQDMDHENMFWYRQDPGLGLRLIYFSYDVKMKEKGDIPEGYSVSREKKERFSLILESASTNQTSMYLCASSSSREFTDTQYFGPGTRLTVL.

This clone was seen a single time. The V and J genes are TRBV4-3 and TRBJ2-3; no firm D call. CDR3 size: 13 residues. Germline CDR1 LGHNA, CDR2 YSLEER. V dropped 0 bases and J dropped 5 bases, with 6 bases sitting between them. Here the CDR3 DNA reads TGCGCCAGCAGCCAAGAAGTAGGAGATACGCAGTATTTT. Protein sequence: CASSQEVGDTQYF.

The V and J genes are TRBV18 and TRBJ2-5; TRBD1 might be the D (5 bases). This CDR3 has 15 residues. Germline lookup yields CDR1 KGHSH and CDR2 LQKENI. Trimming cost V 2 bases and J 0 bases, with 10 bases left between them. The CDR3 region is CASSPFSRDQETQYF. In nucleotides, the CDR3 is TGTGCCAGCTCACCATTTAGCAGGGACCAAGAGACCCAGTACTTC.

This clone was seen a single time. This rearrangement joins TRBV19 to TRBJ2-3; D not certain. Germline CDR1 reads LNHDA; CDR2 reads SQIVND (reference sequence). The V and J ends lost 5 bases and 2 bases respectively, with 11 bases between them. This CDR3 region has 14 residues. The CDR3 coding sequence is TGTGCCAGTAGTCTCGTGGGCTTCACAGATACGCAGTATTTT. Protein sequence: CASSLVGFTDTQYF.

V is TRBV5-4 and J is TRBJ2-2, with D perhaps matching TRBD1 (6 bases). The CDR3 loop spans 14 amino acids. Trimming took 2 bases from V and 7 from J, leaving 12 bases between them. CDR1 is SGHNT and CDR2 is YYREEE in the germline V gene (reference sequence). The CDR3 DNA sequence: TGTGCCAGCAGCTTTGGGCAGGGGAACGGGGAGCTGTTTTTT. It codes for CASSFGQGNGELFF. The full variable domain, with the rest looked up from reference TRBV5-4 and TRBJ2-2, is ETGVTQSPTHLIKTRGQQVTLRCSSQSGHNTVSWYQQALGQGPQFIFQYYREEENGRGNFPPRFSGLQFPNYSSELNVNALELDDSALYLCASSFGQGNGELFFGEGSRLTVL.

The V call is TRBV5-5, the J call TRBJ1-2; D ambiguous. With 0 bases removed from V and 1 base from J, the gap between germline ends came to 4 bases. Germline V gene data show CDR1 as SGHKS and CDR2 as YYEKEE (reference sequence). CDR3 size: 13 residues. The CDR3 protein is CASSLDHNYGYTF. In DNA form, the CDR3 reads TGTGCCAGCAGCTTGGACCATAACTATGGCTACACCTTC.

This chain joins TRBV4-3 and TRBJ2-7; no reliable D call. The germline V gene has CDR1 LGHNA and CDR2 YSLEER. V was cut by 0 bases and J by 3 bases, with 18 bases left in between. The CDR3 length is 17 residues. CDR3 sequence reads: CASSQEVMYTTLYEQYF. CDR3 bases: TGCGCCAGCAGCCAAGAGGTCATGTACACCACCCTCTACGAGCAGTACTTC.

The chain recombines TRBV29-1 with TRBJ2-1; D is ambiguous. Germline lookup yields CDR1 SQVTM and CDR2 ANQGSEA. V was clipped by 2 bases and J by 6 bases, with 8 bases between them. The CDR3 has 12 amino acids. The DNA for the CDR3 is TGCAGCGTTGAATTGCAGCTCAATGAGCAGTTCTTC. Amino acids: CSVELQLNEQFF.